Listed below are T cell receptor beta chains from one sample, sequenced in a study of blood T cell repertoires in COVID-19. Using immunoSEQ multiplex PCR, the repertoire was profiled, and TCRdb retains in-frame clones only, with some absent. The sample comprises 270,000 or so clones, 89% of which are singletons, and 3.5% to 5% rests with the top ten. Sample: peripheral blood. Receptors were obtained from a woman aged 35 to 49 who had recovered from COVID-19. CDR3s include the opening cysteine and the closing phenylalanine or tryptophan. The order of the fields is clone size, J gene, D gene, V gene, CDR3 DNA, CDR3 protein. The D gene is left open where the match is weak. Part of the rows lack a size; the others show once, few, many or a class for expanded clones.

>NA|TRBJ1-1|NA|TRBV6-5
TGTGCCAGCAGTCTTTCAGGATCGAACACTGAAGCTTTCTTT
CASSLSGSNTEAFF
>once|TRBJ2-1|NA|TRBV6-4
TGTGCCAGCAGTGACTCCGAACTAGGTAATGAGCAGTTCTTC
CASSDSELGNEQFF
>NA|TRBJ1-5|NA|TRBV15
TGTGCCACCAGCAGAGAGGTACAGGCGAATCAGCCCCAGCATTTT
CATSREVQANQPQHF
>NA|TRBJ2-7|TRBD1|TRBV28
TGTGCCAGCAATCCTTCCGGGACAGTGAACTCCTACGAGCAGTACTTC
CASNPSGTVNSYEQYF
>once|TRBJ1-2|NA|TRBV6-5
TGTGCCAGCAACGCCCCCGCGGGGGTGGGTGGCTACACCTTC
CASNAPAGVGGYTF
>NA|TRBJ1-5|NA|TRBV6-2/TRBV6-3
TGTGCCAGCAGTTACACAGCAAATCAGCCCCAGCATTTT
CASSYTANQPQHF
>NA|TRBJ2-1|NA|TRBV27
TGTGCCAGCAGGGCTTTTGTCTCCTACAATGAGCAGTTCTTC
CASRAFVSYNEQFF
>NA|TRBJ2-1|TRBD1|TRBV10-3
TGTGCCATCAGTGAGACAGGGGGCATTTACAATGAGCAGTTCTTC
CAISETGGIYNEQFF
>NA|TRBJ2-1|NA|TRBV18
TGTGCCAGCTCACCCCAGAACCAGGGGTCAGGGTACAATGAGCAGTTCTTC
CASSPQNQGSGYNEQFF
>NA|TRBJ2-3|TRBD2|TRBV4-1
TGCGCCAGCAGCCACAGACTAGCGGGGGACACAGATACGCAGTATTTT
CASSHRLAGDTDTQYF
>NA|TRBJ2-3|TRBD1|TRBV6-6
TGTGCCAGCAGTTACTCGACAGGGGCAGGTATAGATACGCAGTATTTT
CASSYSTGAGIDTQYF
>NA|TRBJ2-1|TRBD2|TRBV4-2
TGTGCCAGCAGCCAAGGAAGACTAGGCGGGGGGGCCAATGAGCAGTTCTTC
CASSQGRLGGGANEQFF
>NA|TRBJ2-2|NA|TRBV6-4
TGTGCCAGCAGTGAGGAGGGGCTAGTCGGCACCGGGGAGCTGTTTTTT
CASSEEGLVGTGELFF
>NA|TRBJ1-2|NA|TRBV5-1
TGCGCCAGCGCGGTTCTCGGGAATGGCTACACCTTC
CASAVLGNGYTF
>NA|TRBJ1-2|NA|TRBV7-9
TGTGCCAGCAGCCGAGGTTCGGGCTATGGCTACACCTTC
CASSRGSGYGYTF
>NA|TRBJ2-3|TRBD2|TRBV30
TGTGCCTGGAGTTTATTTCGGCGGGGGACCACAGATACGCAGTATTTT
CAWSLFRRGTTDTQYF
>once|TRBJ1-2|NA|TRBV5-5
TGTGCCAGCAGCTTCACCCAACTAGCTAACTATGGCTACACCTTC
CASSFTQLANYGYTF
>NA|TRBJ1-3|NA|TRBV6-5
TGTGCCAGCAGTTACGCAGGGGCTAGTGGAAACACCATATATTTT
CASSYAGASGNTIYF
>NA|TRBJ2-5|NA|TRBV11-2
TGTGCCAGCAGCTTTGCAGGGGAAGAGACCCAGTACTTC
CASSFAGEETQYF
>NA|TRBJ2-3|TRBD2|TRBV28
TGTGCCAGCAGTTTTCCCAGCGGGGGGGCCTTCGAAGCAGATACGCAGTATTTT
CASSFPSGGAFEADTQYF
>once|TRBJ1-1|TRBD1|TRBV5-1
TGCGCCAGCAGCTGGGGGACAGAGAACACTGAAGCTTTCTTT
CASSWGTENTEAFF
>NA|TRBJ1-4|NA|TRBV9
TGTGCCAGCAGCAGGCCGTCTGGGGGAGGGGAAAAACTGTTTTTT
CASSRPSGGGEKLFF
>NA|TRBJ2-5|TRBD1|TRBV2
TGTGCCAGCAGTGGCAACAGGGGTTGGGAGACCCAGTACTTC
CASSGNRGWETQYF
>few|TRBJ2-5|NA|TRBV30
TGTGCCTGGAACCAGGGACAAGAGACCCAGTACTTC
CAWNQGQETQYF
>NA|TRBJ2-1|NA|TRBV7-2
TGTGCCAGCAGCTTATGGGACAAAAGCTCCTACAATGAGCAGTTCTTC
CASSLWDKSSYNEQFF
>NA|TRBJ1-2|TRBD1|TRBV5-1
TGCGCCAGCAGCTCCGCCCCGCAGGGGACAGGGCCCTACACCTTC
CASSSAPQGTGPYTF
>NA|TRBJ2-5|NA|TRBV5-1
TGCGCCAGCAGCCTACGGGACTCCAAAGAGACCCAGTACTTC
CASSLRDSKETQYF
>once|TRBJ2-7|NA|TRBV5-1
TGCGCCAGCAGCTTGGATTTTGGCGACAGCGAGCAGTACTTC
CASSLDFGDSEQYF
>NA|TRBJ2-7|NA|TRBV18
TGTGCCAGCTCACCAAGAGGCCAGGGAATATCCTACGAGCAGTACTTC
CASSPRGQGISYEQYF
>once|TRBJ2-3|TRBD2|TRBV20-1
TGCAGTGCTAGTGGAGCGGGGGGGCCTGAAGATACGCAGTATTTT
CSASGAGGPEDTQYF
>NA|TRBJ1-2|NA|TRBV5-8
TGTGCCAGCAGCTCGCAGGACTATGGCTACACCTTC
CASSSQDYGYTF
>once|TRBJ1-1|NA|TRBV7-9
TGTGCCAGCAGCTTACGGGAGCGCACTGAAGCTTTCTTT
CASSLRERTEAFF
>NA|TRBJ1-2|NA|TRBV10-3
TGTGCCATCGGGGGGGAGAGAGAATATGGCTACACCTTC
CAIGGEREYGYTF
>NA|TRBJ1-4|TRBD1|TRBV7-9
TGTGCCAGCAGCGCCCGACAGGGGGCGGGCAATGAAAAACTGTTTTTT
CASSARQGAGNEKLFF
>NA|TRBJ1-2|NA|TRBV11-2
TGTGCCAGCAGCTCCATAGGAGGGCCCTCAGCCTATGGCTACACCTTC
CASSSIGGPSAYGYTF
>NA|TRBJ2-3|NA|TRBV19
TGTGCCAGCGGACTCCTAGGCGATACGCAGTATTTT
CASGLLGDTQYF
>NA|TRBJ2-3|TRBD2|TRBV19
TGTGCCAGTAGTTACACGGGACTAGCGGGGGCGTATAGCACAGATACGCAGTATTTT
CASSYTGLAGAYSTDTQYF
>NA|TRBJ2-2|NA|TRBV5-4
TGTGCCAGCAGCAGGGACTCCAACACCGGGGAGCTGTTTTTT
CASSRDSNTGELFF
>NA|TRBJ1-1|NA|TRBV3-1/TRBV3-2
TGTGCCAGCAGCCTACACAGAGAAGGTGAAGCTTTCTTT
CASSLHREGEAFF
>NA|TRBJ2-4|NA|TRBV24-1
TGTGCCACCAGTGATCAGTCCGGGACACAAACGCCCCTAGCCAAAAACATTCAGTACTTC
CATSDQSGTQTPLAKNIQYF
>NA|TRBJ2-3|TRBD1|TRBV5-1
TGCGCCAGCAGCTGGACCACCAAAGCCATCGGGACAGTCTTCACAGATACGCAGTATTTT
CASSWTTKAIGTVFTDTQYF
>NA|TRBJ2-7|NA|TRBV4-1
TGCGCCAGCAGCCAAGCCCAATTCCGGGACTCGAGAGACGGCGAGCAGTACTTC
CASSQAQFRDSRDGEQYF
>few|TRBJ2-7|TRBD2|TRBV28
TGTGCCAGCACCAAACCGGGACTAGCGGGGCCGCAGTACTTC
CASTKPGLAGPQYF
>once|TRBJ2-5|NA|TRBV7-6
TGTGCCAGCAGCTTAGATCCGGGAGAGACCCAGTACTTC
CASSLDPGETQYF
>NA|TRBJ1-5|TRBD1|TRBV19
TGTGCCAGTACCGAGATGGACAGGGGTATCGATCAGCCCCAGCATTTT
CASTEMDRGIDQPQHF
>NA|TRBJ2-5|NA|TRBV9
TGTGCCAGCAGCGTTACCGGCGGCAGGGTCGGGGAGACCCAGTACTTC
CASSVTGGRVGETQYF
>NA|TRBJ2-1|TRBD2|TRBV5-5
TGTGCCAGCAGCTTTTTCGGGGGGGCTGAGCAGTTCTTC
CASSFFGGAEQFF
>NA|TRBJ1-6|TRBD1|TRBV7-6
TGTGCCAGCAGTTCTTCCGGGACAGGGGGTCGGTCACCCCTCCACTTT
CASSSSGTGGRSPLHF
>NA|TRBJ1-2|NA|TRBV6-4
TGTGCCAGCAGTGAGGGGGCTTATGGCTACACCTTC
CASSEGAYGYTF
>few|TRBJ1-2|NA|TRBV2
TGTGCCAGCAGTGAGCAGAACTATGGCTACACCTTC
CASSEQNYGYTF
>NA|TRBJ1-2|TRBD1|TRBV28
TGTGCCAGCAGCTTTCACCTAGAGGGACAGGCGAAGGAAGGCTACACCTTC
CASSFHLEGQAKEGYTF
>NA|TRBJ2-6|NA|TRBV7-2
TGTGCCAGCACCCCTCGGTCCGGGGCCAACGTCCTGACTTTC
CASTPRSGANVLTF
>NA|TRBJ2-1|NA|TRBV12-2
TGTGCAAGTCGCTTACCACGACTAGCGGGAGAATGGAACAATGAGCAGTTCTTC
CASRLPRLAGEWNNEQFF